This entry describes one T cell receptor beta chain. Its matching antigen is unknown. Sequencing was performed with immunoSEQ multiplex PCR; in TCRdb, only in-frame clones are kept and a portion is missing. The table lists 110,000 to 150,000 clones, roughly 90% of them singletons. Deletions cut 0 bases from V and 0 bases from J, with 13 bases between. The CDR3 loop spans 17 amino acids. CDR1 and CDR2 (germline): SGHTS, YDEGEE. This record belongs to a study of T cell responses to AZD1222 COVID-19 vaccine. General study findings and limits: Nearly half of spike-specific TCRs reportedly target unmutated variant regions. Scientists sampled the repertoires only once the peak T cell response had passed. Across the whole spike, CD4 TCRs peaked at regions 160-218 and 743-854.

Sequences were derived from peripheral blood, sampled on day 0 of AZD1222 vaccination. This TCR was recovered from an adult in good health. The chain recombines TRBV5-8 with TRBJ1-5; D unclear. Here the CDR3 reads CASSLVRGTYSNQPQHF. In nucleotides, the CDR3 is TGTGCCAGCAGCTTGGTGCGCGGCACGTATAGCAATCAGCCCCAGCATTTT.